This is a list of T cell receptor beta chains from one sample in a study of response to subunit inactivated influenza vaccine. TCRdb fed the RT-PCR reads into MiXCR, producing one record per CDR3 protein. The sample lists more than 700,000 distinct CDR3 sequences, 21% occurring once. This material consisted of PBMCs from blood, taken less than 6 days after vaccination. The receptor set was obtained from a man aged 45-65 years who received an inactivated influenza vaccine. The CDR3 runs from the conserved cysteine through the conserved F or W. The D gene is left open where the match is weak. Expanded clones get a size class; other rows say once, few or many, or leave the size out.

d_gene,j_gene,v_gene,abundance,CDR3aa,CDR3nt
TRBD1,TRBJ2-7,TRBV2,.,CASSYLDRAKF,TGTGCCAGCAGTTACTTGGACAGGGCCAAATTC
TRBD1,TRBJ2-5,TRBV4-3,.,CASSQAVGGWPNQETQYF,TGCGCCAGCAGCCAAGCGGTAGGGGGCTGGCCTAATCAAGAGACCCAGTACTTC
TRBD2,TRBJ2-1,TRBV5-1,few,CASSLLPSGRGAYNEQFF,TGCGCCAGCAGCTTGTTGCCTAGCGGGAGGGGGGCCTACAATGAGCAGTTCTTC
TRBD2,TRBJ2-3,TRBV20-1,.,CSAEGLAGGSSTDTQYF,TGCAGTGCTGAGGGACTAGCGGGAGGGTCGAGCACAGATACGCAGTATTTT
TRBD2,TRBJ2-2,TRBV12-3/TRBV12-4,few,CASSLSSGWTGELFF,TGTGCCAGCAGTTTATCTAGCGGGTGGACCGGGGAGCTGTTTTTT
TRBD1,TRBJ2-7,TRBV6-5,.,CASSYSRQGVYEQYF,TGTGCCAGCAGTTACTCTAGACAGGGGGTCTACGAGCAGTACTTC
.,TRBJ2-1,TRBV12-3/TRBV12-4,.,CASRTSYKLNYNEQFF,TGTGCCAGCAGGACTTCTTACAAGCTGAACTACAATGAGCAGTTCTTC
TRBD2,TRBJ2-7,TRBV27,few,CASSLSKSLAGSYF,TGTGCCAGCAGTTTATCGAAAAGTCTAGCGGGATCGTACTTC
.,TRBJ1-1,TRBV15,few,CATSRDTDNTEAFF,TGTGCCACCAGCAGAGACACAGACAACACTGAAGCTTTCTTT
.,TRBJ2-7,TRBV29-1,.,CSVEGEGGYEQYF,TGCAGCGTTGAGGGGGAAGGAGGGTACGAGCAGTACTTC
.,TRBJ2-2,TRBV6-1,.,CASMPPGVGGELFF,TGTGCCAGCATGCCGCCGGGGGTGGGCGGGGAGCTGTTTTTT
.,TRBJ1-2,TRBV30,.,CAWSVTSYGYTF,TGTGCCTGGAGTGTCACCAGCTATGGCTACACCTTC
.,TRBJ1-1,TRBV5-1,.,CASSLYVQNTEAFF,TGCGCCAGCAGCTTGTATGTCCAAAACACTGAAGCTTTCTTT
.,TRBJ2-6,TRBV9,few,CASSAGHSSGANVLTF,TGTGCCAGCAGCGCCGGACACTCCTCTGGGGCCAACGTCCTGACTTTC
.,TRBJ1-2,TRBV29-1,once,CSVVDRRGGYTF,TGCAGCGTTGTCGACAGAAGGGGCGGCTACACCTTC
.,TRBJ1-1,TRBV5-1,many,CASSFSGENTEAFF,TGCGCCAGCAGCTTCAGCGGGGAGAACACTGAAGCTTTCTTT
.,TRBJ1-6,TRBV28,many,CASSLHNRIFNSPLHF,TGTGCCAGCAGTTTACATAATCGGATCTTCAATTCACCCCTCCACTTT
.,TRBJ2-2,TRBV7-2,few,CASSLSFGDELFF,TGTGCCAGCAGCTTAAGCTTCGGGGACGAGCTGTTTTTT
TRBD2,TRBJ2-3,TRBV27,.,CASGREGADTQYF,TGTGCCAGCGGGCGGGAGGGCGCAGATACGCAGTATTTT
TRBD2,TRBJ2-5,TRBV7-9,.,CASRSGGGWKETQYF,TGTGCCAGCAGATCCGGCGGGGGGTGGAAGGAGACCCAGTACTTC
TRBD2,TRBJ2-1,TRBV4-1,.,CASSQGPLAGGVRQFF,TGCGCCAGCAGCCAAGGCCCTCTAGCGGGGGGCGTTCGGCAGTTCTTC
.,TRBJ2-5,TRBV7-9,few,CASSPPLGAETQYF,TGTGCCAGCAGCCCACCTTTAGGGGCGGAGACCCAGTACTTC
.,TRBJ2-2,TRBV7-6,.,CASSFPGKDTGELFF,TGTGCCAGCAGCTTCCCCGGGAAGGACACCGGGGAGCTGTTTTTT
.,TRBJ1-5,TRBV20-1,.,CSASNSNQPQHF,TGCAGTGCTTCAAATAGCAATCAGCCCCAGCATTTT
TRBD2,TRBJ2-1,TRBV7-7,.,CASSLKLAAIYNEQFF,TGTGCTAGCAGCTTAAAACTAGCGGCGATCTACAATGAGCAGTTCTTC
.,TRBJ2-7,TRBV3-1,.,CASSQGGPPGPYEQYF,TGTGCCAGCAGCCAAGGCGGGCCCCCGGGTCCCTACGAGCAGTACTTC
.,TRBJ2-1,TRBV20-1,few,CSAGTEGSINEQFF,TGCAGTGCCGGGACTGAAGGGAGTATCAATGAGCAGTTCTTC
.,TRBJ1-6,TRBV5-1,.,CASSFWDKSSYNSPLHF,TGCGCCAGCAGCTTCTGGGACAAGAGCTCCTATAATTCACCCCTCCACTTT
TRBD1,TRBJ2-6,TRBV19,.,CASSPNRGRIGTVSGANVLTF,TGTGCCAGTAGCCCGAACAGGGGGCGCATAGGGACCGTCTCTGGGGCCAACGTCCTGACTTTC
.,TRBJ2-5,TRBV14,few,CASSPGQPPTQYF,TGTGCCAGCAGCCCCGGACAGCCCCCGACCCAGTACTTC
.,TRBJ2-1,TRBV7-3,.,CASSLFGTVYNEQFF,TGTGCCAGCAGCTTATTTGGGACTGTATACAATGAGCAGTTCTTC
.,TRBJ2-6,TRBV7-9,.,CASREGSSGANVLTF,TGTGCCAGCAGGGAGGGAAGCTCTGGGGCCAACGTCCTGACTTTC
.,TRBJ2-1,TRBV7-9,.,CATDDPLRQTPGDEQFF,TGTGCCACCGACGACCCGTTGAGACAGACACCAGGCGATGAGCAGTTCTTC
.,TRBJ2-7,TRBV12-3/TRBV12-4,few,CASSKGGVSYEQYF,TGTGCCAGCAGCAAGGGCGGCGTCTCCTACGAGCAGTACTTC
.,TRBJ1-1,TRBV30,few,CAWSARVMNTEAFF,TGTGCCTGGAGTGCCAGGGTGATGAACACTGAAGCTTTCTTT
.,TRBJ2-1,TRBV7-9,many,CASSLLTSSYNEQFF,TGTGCCAGCAGCTTATTGACTAGTTCTTACAATGAGCAGTTCTTC
.,TRBJ2-1,TRBV29-1,hyperexpanded,CSVERAPWDEQFF,TGCAGCGTTGAGCGGGCCCCTTGGGATGAGCAGTTCTTC
.,TRBJ1-6,TRBV7-9,.,CASSFGTVGYNSPLHF,TGTGCCAGCAGCTTTGGGACCGTGGGGTATAATTCACCCCTCCACTTT
.,TRBJ2-2,TRBV5-6,.,CASSLRMGTGELFF,TGTGCCAGCAGCTTGAGGATGGGGACCGGGGAGCTGTTTTTT
.,TRBJ2-1,TRBV7-2,.,CASSNRLGGWDNEQFF,TGTGCCAGCAGCAACCGACTAGGGGGATGGGACAATGAGCAGTTCTTC
TRBD1,TRBJ2-7,TRBV7-2,many,CASSLNRGSYEQYF,TGTGCCAGCAGCTTAAACAGGGGCTCCTACGAGCAGTACTTC
TRBD2,TRBJ2-1,TRBV5-1,few,CASSRGLAGVMSEQFF,TGCGCCAGCAGCCGGGGACTAGCGGGAGTTATGAGTGAGCAGTTCTTC
TRBD2,TRBJ2-7,TRBV7-2,few,CASSLVAGGPSEQYF,TGTGCCAGCAGCTTAGTCGCGGGAGGGCCAAGCGAGCAGTACTTC
.,TRBJ1-2,TRBV5-1,.,CAAKTEHGYTF,TGCGCCGCGAAGACAGAACATGGCTACACCTTC
.,TRBJ1-1,TRBV10-3,few,CAAYGNENTEAFF,TGTGCCGCCTACGGAAATGAGAACACTGAAGCTTTCTTT
TRBD2,TRBJ2-7,TRBV7-2,.,CASSSLTSGGAYEQYF,TGTGCCAGCAGCTCACTCACTAGCGGGGGGGCCTACGAGCAGTACTTC
.,TRBJ2-7,TRBV5-8,.,CASSWASTDEQYF,TGTGCCAGCAGCTGGGCGTCGACCGACGAGCAGTACTTC
TRBD2,TRBJ2-7,TRBV7-2,few,CASSKSGNEYEQYF,TGTGCCAGCAGCAAGAGCGGGAATGAGTACGAGCAGTACTTC
.,TRBJ2-7,TRBV28,.,CASSFGQSWIYEQYF,TGTGCCAGCAGTTTCGGACAATCCTGGATATACGAGCAGTACTTC
.,TRBJ1-6,TRBV5-1,.,CASSLDGIHNSPLHF,TGCGCCAGCAGCTTGGATGGGATTCATAATTCACCCCTCCACTTT
.,TRBJ2-3,TRBV7-9,few,CASSPGRGIRTQYF,TGTGCCAGCAGCCCTGGAAGGGGGATAAGAACGCAGTATTTT
.,TRBJ2-3,TRBV6-1,few,CASGRPSTDTQYF,TGTGCCAGCGGCCGGCCTAGCACAGATACGCAGTATTTT